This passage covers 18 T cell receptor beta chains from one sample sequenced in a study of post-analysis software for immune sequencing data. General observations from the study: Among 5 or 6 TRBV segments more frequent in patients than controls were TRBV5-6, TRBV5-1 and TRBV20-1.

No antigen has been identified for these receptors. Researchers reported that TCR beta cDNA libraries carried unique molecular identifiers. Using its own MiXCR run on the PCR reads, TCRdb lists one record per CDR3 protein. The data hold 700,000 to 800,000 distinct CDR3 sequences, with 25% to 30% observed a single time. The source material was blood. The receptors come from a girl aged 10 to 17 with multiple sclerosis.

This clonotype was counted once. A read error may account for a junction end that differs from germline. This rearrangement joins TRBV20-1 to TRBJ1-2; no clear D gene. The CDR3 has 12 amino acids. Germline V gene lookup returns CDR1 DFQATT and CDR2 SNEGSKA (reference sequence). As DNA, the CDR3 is TGCAGTGCTAGTTTCGCTCACTATGGCCACACCTTC. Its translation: CSASFAHYGHTF.

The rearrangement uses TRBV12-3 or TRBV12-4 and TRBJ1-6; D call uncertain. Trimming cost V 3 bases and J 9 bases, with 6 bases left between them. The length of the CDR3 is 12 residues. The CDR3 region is CASSLRASPLHF. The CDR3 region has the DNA TGTGCCAGCAGTTTGCGGGCTTCACCCCTCCACTTT.

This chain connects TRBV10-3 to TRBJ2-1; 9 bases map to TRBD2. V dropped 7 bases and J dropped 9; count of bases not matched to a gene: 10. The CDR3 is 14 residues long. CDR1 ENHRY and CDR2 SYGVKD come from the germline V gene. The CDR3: CAIKGVAGDSEQFF. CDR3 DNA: TGTGCCATCAAGGGTGTAGCGGGGGATTCTGAGCAGTTCTTC.

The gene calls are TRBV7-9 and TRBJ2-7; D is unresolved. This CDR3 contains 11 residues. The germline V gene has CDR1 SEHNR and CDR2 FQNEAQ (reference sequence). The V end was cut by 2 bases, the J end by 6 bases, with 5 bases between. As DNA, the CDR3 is TGTGCCAGCAGCTTATTAACCGAGCAGTACTTC. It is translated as CASSLLTEQYF.

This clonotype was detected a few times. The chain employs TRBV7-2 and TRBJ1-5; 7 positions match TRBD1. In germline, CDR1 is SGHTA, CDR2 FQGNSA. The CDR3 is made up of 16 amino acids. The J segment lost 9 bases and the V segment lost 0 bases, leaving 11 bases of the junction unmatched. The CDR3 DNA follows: TGTGCCAGCAGCTTAGCGGGGGGACAGTCAGGTCGGCCCCAGCATTTT. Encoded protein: CASSLAGGQSGRPQHF.

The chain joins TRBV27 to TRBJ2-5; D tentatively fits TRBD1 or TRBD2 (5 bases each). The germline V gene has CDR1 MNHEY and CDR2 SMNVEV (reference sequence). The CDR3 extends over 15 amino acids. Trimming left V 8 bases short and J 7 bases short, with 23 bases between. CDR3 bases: TGTGCCAGCCGTACCGGGGACGGGGTTCTGGGGACCCAGTACTTC. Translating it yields CASRTGDGVLGTQYF.

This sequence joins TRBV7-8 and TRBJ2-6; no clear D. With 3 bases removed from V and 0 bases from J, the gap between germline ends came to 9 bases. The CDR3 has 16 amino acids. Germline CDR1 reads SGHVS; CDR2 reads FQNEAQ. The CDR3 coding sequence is TGTGCCAGCAGCTTGGGCCGGATCTCTGGGGCCAACGTCCTGACTTTC. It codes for CASSLGRISGANVLTF.

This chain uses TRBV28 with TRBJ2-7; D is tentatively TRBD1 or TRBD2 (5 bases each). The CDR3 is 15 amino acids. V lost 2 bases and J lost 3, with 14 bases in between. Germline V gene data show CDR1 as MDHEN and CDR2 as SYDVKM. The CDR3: CASSLTRGRNYEQYF. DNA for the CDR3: TGTGCCAGCAGTTTAACGAGGGGTCGGAACTACGAGCAGTACTTC. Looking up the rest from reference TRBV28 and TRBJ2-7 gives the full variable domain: DVKVTQSSRYLVKRTGEKVFLECVQDMDHENMFWYRQDPGLGLRLIYFSYDVKMKEKGDIPEGYSVSREKKERFSLILESASTNQTSMYLCASSLTRGRNYEQYFGPGTRLTVT.

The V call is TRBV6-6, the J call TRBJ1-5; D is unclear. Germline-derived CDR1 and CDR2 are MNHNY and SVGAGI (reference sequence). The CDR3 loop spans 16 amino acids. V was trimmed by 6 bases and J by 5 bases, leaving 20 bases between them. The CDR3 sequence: CASRKLTTGGHQPQHF. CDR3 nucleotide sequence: TGTGCCAGCAGAAAACTAACGACCGGTGGGCATCAGCCCCAGCATTTT.

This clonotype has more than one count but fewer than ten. In DNA, the CDR3 is TGCAGTGCTAGAGTTGACTTGGTAACCTACGAGCAGTACTTC. Translating gives CSARVDLVTYEQYF. The chain couples TRBV20-1 to TRBJ2-7; D is ambiguous. Per germline, CDR1 DFQATT and CDR2 SNEGSKA (reference sequence). The CDR3 consists of 14 residues. V was clipped by 1 base and J by 2 bases, with 12 bases between them.

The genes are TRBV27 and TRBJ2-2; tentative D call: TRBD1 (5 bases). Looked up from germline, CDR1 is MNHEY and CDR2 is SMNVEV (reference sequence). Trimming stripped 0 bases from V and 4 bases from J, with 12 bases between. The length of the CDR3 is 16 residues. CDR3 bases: TGTGCCAGCAGTTTATCCCCCCAGGGATCCACCGGGGAGCTGTTTTTT. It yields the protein CASSLSPQGSTGELFF.

The CDR3 protein is CASSRPQTSSTDTQYF. CDR3 in DNA: TGTGCCAGCAGTCGCCCCCAGACATCAAGCACAGATACGCAGTATTTT. V is TRBV6-2 or TRBV6-3 and J is TRBJ2-3; D gene uncertain. Trimming took off 5 bases at V and 0 bases at J, with 15 bases between the two ends. Germline V lookup: CDR1 MNHEY, CDR2 SVGEGT. The CDR3 contains 16 residues.

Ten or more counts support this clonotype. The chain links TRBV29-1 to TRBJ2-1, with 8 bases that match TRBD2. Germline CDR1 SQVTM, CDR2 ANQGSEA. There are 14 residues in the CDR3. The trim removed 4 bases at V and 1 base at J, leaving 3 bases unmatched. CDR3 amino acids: CSVVGGGSYNEQFF. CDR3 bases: TGCAGCGTTGTTGGCGGGGGGTCCTACAATGAGCAGTTCTTC.

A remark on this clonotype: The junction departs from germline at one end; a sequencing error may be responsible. DNA of the CDR3: TGCAGTGCTAGAGATTACGCCAGTTGGGCCAGAAACATTCAGTACTTC. It is translated as CSARDYASWARNIQYF. The chain combines TRBV20-1 with TRBJ2-4; D not resolved. The CDR3 has 16 amino acids. Germline values: CDR1 DFQATT, CDR2 SNEGSKA (reference sequence).

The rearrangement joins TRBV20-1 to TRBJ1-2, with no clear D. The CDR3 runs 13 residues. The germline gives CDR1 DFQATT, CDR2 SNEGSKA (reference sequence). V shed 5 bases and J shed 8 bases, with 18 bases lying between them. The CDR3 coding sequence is TGCAGTGCTTTTAGGGCTCTGGACGGCGGCTACACCTTC. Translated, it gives CSAFRALDGGYTF.

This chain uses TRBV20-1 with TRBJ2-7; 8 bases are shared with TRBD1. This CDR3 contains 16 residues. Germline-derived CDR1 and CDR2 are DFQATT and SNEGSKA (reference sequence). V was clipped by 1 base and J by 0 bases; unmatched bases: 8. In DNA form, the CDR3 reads TGCAGTGCTAGAGCCCCAGGGGGCGGAAGCTCCTACGAGCAGTACTTC. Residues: CSARAPGGGSSYEQYF.

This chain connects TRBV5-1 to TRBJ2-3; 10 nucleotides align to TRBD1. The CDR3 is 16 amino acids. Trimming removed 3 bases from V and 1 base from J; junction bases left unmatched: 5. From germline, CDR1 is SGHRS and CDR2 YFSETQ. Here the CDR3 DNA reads TGCGCCAGCAGCTCGACAGGGGGCGCGGGCACAGATACGCAGTATTTT. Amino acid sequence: CASSSTGGAGTDTQYF. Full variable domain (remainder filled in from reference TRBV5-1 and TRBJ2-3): KAGVTQTPRYLIKTRGQQVTLSCSPISGHRSVSWYQQTPGQGLQFLFEYFSETQRNKGNFPGRFSGRQFSNSRSEMNVSTLELGDSALYLCASSSTGGAGTDTQYFGPGTRLTVL.

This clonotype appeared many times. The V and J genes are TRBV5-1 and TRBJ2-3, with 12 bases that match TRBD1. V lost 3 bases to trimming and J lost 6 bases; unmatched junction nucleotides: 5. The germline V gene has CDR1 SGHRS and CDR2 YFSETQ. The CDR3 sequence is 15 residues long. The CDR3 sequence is CASSSGTGGSDTQYF. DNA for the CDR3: TGCGCCAGCAGCTCTGGGACAGGGGGCTCCGATACGCAGTATTTT.